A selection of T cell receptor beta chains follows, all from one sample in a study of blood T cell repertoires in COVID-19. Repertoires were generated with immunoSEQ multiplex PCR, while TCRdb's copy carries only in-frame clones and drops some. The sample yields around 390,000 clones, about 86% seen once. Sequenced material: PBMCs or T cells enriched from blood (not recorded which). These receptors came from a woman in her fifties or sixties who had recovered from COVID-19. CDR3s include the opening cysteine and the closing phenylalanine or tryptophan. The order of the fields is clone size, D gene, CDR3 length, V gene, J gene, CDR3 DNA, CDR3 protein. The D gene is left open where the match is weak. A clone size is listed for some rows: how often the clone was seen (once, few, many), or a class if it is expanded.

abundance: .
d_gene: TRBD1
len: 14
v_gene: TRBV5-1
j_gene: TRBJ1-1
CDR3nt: TGCGCCAGCAGCTTGGGGACAGGACCCCTCGAAGCTTTCTTT
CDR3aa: CASSLGTGPLEAFF

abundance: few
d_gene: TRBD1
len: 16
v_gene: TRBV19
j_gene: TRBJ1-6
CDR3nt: TGTGCCAGTAGAGCTCCGGGACAGACCAATAATTCACCCCTCCACTTT
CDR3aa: CASRAPGQTNNSPLHF

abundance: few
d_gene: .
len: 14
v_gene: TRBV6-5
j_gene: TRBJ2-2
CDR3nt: TGTGCCAGCAGTTACTCGAGGTGGTTCGGGGAGCTGTTTTTT
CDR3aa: CASSYSRWFGELFF

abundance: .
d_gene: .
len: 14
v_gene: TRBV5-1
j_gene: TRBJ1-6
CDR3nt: TGCGCCAGCAGGATTACAGGTTATAATTCACCCCTCCACTTT
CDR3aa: CASRITGYNSPLHF

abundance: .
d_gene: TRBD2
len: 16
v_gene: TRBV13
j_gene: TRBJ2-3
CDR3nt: TGTGCCAGCAGCTTAAGACTAGCGGGGGGGTTAGATACGCAGTATTTT
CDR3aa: CASSLRLAGGLDTQYF

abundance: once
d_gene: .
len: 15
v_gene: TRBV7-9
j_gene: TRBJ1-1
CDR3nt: TGTGCCAGCAGCACTATGGCCTTGGTGAACACTGAAGCTTTCTTT
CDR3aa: CASSTMALVNTEAFF

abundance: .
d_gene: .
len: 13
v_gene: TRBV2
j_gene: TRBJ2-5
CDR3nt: TGTGCCAGCAGTGAGTCTATATGGGAGACCCAGTACTTC
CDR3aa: CASSESIWETQYF

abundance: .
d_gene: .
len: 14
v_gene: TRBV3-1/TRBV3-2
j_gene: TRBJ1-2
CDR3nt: TGTGCCAGCAGGGTACTGGGGGGACTCGGGGGCTACACCTTC
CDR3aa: CASRVLGGLGGYTF

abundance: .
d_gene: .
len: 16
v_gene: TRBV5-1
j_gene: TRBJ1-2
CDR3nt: TGCGCCAGCAGCTTGGGAATACGGGAGCAGCGCTATGGCTACACCTTC
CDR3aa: CASSLGIREQRYGYTF

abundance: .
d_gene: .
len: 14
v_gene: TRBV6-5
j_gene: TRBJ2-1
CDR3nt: TGTGCCAGCAGGGAGGGGGCGTGGGGCAATGAGCAGTTCTTC
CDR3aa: CASREGAWGNEQFF

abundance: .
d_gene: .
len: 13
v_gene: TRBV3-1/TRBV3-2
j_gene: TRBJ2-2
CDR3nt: TGTGCCAGCAGCCAAGGTCCGGGGGGGGAGCTGTTTTTT
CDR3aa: CASSQGPGGELFF

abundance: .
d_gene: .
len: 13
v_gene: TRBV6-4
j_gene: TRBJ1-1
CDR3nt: TGTGCCAGCAGGGCACAGGGGAACACTGAAGCTTTCTTT
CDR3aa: CASRAQGNTEAFF

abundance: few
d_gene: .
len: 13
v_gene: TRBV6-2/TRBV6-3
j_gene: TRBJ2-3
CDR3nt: TGTGCCAGCAGTTACCCGAGCACAGATACGCAGTATTTT
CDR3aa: CASSYPSTDTQYF

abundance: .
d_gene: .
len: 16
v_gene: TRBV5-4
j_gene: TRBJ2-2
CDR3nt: TGTGCCAGCAGCTTGGGTACCGGTTTAAGCACCGGGGAGCTGTTTTTT
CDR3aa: CASSLGTGLSTGELFF

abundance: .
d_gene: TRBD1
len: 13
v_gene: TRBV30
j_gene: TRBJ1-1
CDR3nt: TGTGCCCGACAGACAGGGATTGGCACTGAAGCTTTCTTT
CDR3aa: CARQTGIGTEAFF

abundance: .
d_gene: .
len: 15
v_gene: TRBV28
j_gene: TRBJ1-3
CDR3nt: TGTGCCAGCAAAAACAACAGGGTCCCTGGAAACACCATATATTTT
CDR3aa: CASKNNRVPGNTIYF

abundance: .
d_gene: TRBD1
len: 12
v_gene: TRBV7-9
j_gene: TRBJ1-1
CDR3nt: TGTGCCAGCAACCCAGGGGGCACTGAAGCTTTCTTT
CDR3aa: CASNPGGTEAFF

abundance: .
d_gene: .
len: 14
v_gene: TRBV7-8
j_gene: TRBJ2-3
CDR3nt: TGTGCCAGCGGCACATCGGGACTGAGCAATACGCAGTATTTT
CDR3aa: CASGTSGLSNTQYF

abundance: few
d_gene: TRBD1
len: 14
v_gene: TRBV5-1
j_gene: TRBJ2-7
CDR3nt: TGCGCCAGCAGCGTGGCGACAGGGAGCTACGAGCAGTACTTC
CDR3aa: CASSVATGSYEQYF

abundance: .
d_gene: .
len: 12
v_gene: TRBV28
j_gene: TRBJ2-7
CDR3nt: TGTGCCAGCAGCCCCCCCGAGGCGCGGCAGTACTTC
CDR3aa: CASSPPEARQYF

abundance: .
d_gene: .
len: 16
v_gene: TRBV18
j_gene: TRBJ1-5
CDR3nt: TGTGCCAGCTCCCAATCCTCCGGGGGTGGGAGTCAGCCCCAGCATTTT
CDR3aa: CASSQSSGGGSQPQHF

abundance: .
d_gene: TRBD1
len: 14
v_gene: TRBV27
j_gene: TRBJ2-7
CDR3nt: TGTGCCAGCAGTGAGCCGGACAGGGCCTACGAGCAGTACTTC
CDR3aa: CASSEPDRAYEQYF

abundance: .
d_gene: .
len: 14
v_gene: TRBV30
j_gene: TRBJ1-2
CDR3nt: TGTGCCTGGAGTGTTCCGTCCCAGAACTATGGCTACACCTTC
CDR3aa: CAWSVPSQNYGYTF

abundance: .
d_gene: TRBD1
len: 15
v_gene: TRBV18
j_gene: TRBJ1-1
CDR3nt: TGTGCCAGCTCACCCGGACAGGGGGGCAACACTGAAGCTTTCTTT
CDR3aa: CASSPGQGGNTEAFF

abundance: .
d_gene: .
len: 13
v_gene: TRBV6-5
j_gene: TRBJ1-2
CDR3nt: TGTGCCAGCACCAGGGGACCGGACCGGGCCTACACCTTC
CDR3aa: CASTRGPDRAYTF

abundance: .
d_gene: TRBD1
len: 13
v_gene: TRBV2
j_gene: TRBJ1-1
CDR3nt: TGTGCCAGCAGTATCGACAGGGGCCCTGAAGCTTTCTTT
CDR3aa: CASSIDRGPEAFF

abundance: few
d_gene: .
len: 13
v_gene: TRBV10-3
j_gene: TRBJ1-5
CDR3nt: TGTGCCATCAGCGACGGGACTGGTCAGCCCCAGCATTTT
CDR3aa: CAISDGTGQPQHF

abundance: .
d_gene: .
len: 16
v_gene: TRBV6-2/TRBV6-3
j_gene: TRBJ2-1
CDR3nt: TGTGCCAGCAGTTCCCTAGGAGCGTCACGTAACAATGAGCAGTTCTTC
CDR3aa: CASSSLGASRNNEQFF

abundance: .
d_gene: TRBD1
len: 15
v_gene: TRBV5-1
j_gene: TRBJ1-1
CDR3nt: TGCGCCAGCAGGACTACAGGGGAACCGAACACTGAAGCTTTCTTT
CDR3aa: CASRTTGEPNTEAFF

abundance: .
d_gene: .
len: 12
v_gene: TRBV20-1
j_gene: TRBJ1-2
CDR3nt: TGCAGTGCTATTGACAGGCACTATGGCTACACCTTC
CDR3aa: CSAIDRHYGYTF

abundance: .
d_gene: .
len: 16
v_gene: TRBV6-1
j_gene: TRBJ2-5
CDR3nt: TGTGCCAGCAGTGAACAGGTCTGGGCCCTAAGGGAGACCCAGTACTTC
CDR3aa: CASSEQVWALRETQYF

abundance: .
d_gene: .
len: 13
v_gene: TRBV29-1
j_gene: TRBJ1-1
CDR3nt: TGCAGCGTGGAGACGCCCAGGAACACTGAAGCTTTCTTT
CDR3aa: CSVETPRNTEAFF

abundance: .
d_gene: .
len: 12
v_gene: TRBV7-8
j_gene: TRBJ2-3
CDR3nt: TGTGCCAGCAGCTTAGCCGCAGATACGCAGTATTTT
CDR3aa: CASSLAADTQYF

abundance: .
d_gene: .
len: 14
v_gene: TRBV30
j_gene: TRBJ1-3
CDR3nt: TGTGCCTGGAATAGAGGGGGAGTTGGAAACACCATATATTTT
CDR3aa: CAWNRGGVGNTIYF

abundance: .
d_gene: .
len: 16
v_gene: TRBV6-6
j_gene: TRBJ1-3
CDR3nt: TGTGCCAGCAGAAACAAACGACAGAGGTCTGGAAACACCATATATTTT
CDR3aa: CASRNKRQRSGNTIYF

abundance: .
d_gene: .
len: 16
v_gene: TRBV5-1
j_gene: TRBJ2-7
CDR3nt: TGCGCCAGCAGCTTGGCCCCTACAGGGGAGGTTGACGAGCAGTACTTC
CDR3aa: CASSLAPTGEVDEQYF

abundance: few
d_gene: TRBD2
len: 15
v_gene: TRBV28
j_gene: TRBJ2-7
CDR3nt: TGTGCCAGCAGTACACTAGCGGGAGTTGCGTACGAGCAGTACTTC
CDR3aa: CASSTLAGVAYEQYF

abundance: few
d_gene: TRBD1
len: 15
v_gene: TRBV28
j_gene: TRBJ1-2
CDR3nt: TGTGCCAGCAGTTTAGCCGGGACAGGACCCTATGGCTACACCTTC
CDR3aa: CASSLAGTGPYGYTF

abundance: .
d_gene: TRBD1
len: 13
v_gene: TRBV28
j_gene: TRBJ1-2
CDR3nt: TGTGCCAGCAGCCCTAGACAGGGGGATGGCTACACCTTC
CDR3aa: CASSPRQGDGYTF

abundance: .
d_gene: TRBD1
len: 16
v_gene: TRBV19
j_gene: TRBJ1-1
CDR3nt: TGTGCCAGTAGTCGGACAGGCAATGGATATGACTCTGAAGCTTTCTTT
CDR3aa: CASSRTGNGYDSEAFF

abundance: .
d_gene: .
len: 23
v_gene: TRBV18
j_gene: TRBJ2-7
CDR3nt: TGTGCCAGCTCACGTACGGAGCCAGCGGTGACAGGAGAAGGTGGAGACTATCTTTACGAGCAGTACTTC
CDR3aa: CASSRTEPAVTGEGGDYLYEQYF

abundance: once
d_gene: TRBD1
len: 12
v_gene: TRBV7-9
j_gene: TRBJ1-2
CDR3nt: TGTGCCAGCAGCTCAGGGGGCGGTGGCTACACCTTC
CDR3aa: CASSSGGGGYTF

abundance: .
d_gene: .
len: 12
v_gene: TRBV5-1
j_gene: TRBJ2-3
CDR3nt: TGCGCCAGCATGGAGGGGTTAGGTACGCAGTATTTT
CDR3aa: CASMEGLGTQYF

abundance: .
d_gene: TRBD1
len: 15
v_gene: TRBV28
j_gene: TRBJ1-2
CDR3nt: TGTGCCAGCAGGGAAGGGGGCCTATCTGACTATGGCTACACCTTC
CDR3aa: CASREGGLSDYGYTF

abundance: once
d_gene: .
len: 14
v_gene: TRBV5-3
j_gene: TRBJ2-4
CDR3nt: TGTGCCAGAAGCCCGAGCCTAGCCAAAAACATTCAGTACTTC
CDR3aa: CARSPSLAKNIQYF

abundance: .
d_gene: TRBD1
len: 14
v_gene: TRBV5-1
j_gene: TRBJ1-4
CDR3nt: TGCGCCAGCAGTCTGGGACAGCCTAATGAAAAACTGTTTTTT
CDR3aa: CASSLGQPNEKLFF

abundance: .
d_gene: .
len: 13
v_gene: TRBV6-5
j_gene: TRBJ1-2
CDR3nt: TGTGCCAGCAGTAGTACTACGAGAACTGGCTACACCTTC
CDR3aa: CASSSTTRTGYTF

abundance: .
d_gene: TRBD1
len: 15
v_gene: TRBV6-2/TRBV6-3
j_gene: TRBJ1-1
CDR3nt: TGTGCCAGCAGTGGAACCTCGCAGGGGGTCACTGAAGCTTTCTTT
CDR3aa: CASSGTSQGVTEAFF

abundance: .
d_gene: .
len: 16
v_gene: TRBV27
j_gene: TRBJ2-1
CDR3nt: TGTGCCAGCAGTTTATCAGGGTGGAGATTGGGAGATGAGCAGTTCTTC
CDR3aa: CASSLSGWRLGDEQFF

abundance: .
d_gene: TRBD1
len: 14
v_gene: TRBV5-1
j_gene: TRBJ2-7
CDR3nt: TGCGCCAGCAGCTTGGTGGGACAGGGGTTCGAGCAGTACTTC
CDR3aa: CASSLVGQGFEQYF

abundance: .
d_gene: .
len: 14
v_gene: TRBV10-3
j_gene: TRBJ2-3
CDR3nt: TGTGCCATCACAACAGGTATAGTTTCGGGTACGCAGTATTTT
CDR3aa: CAITTGIVSGTQYF

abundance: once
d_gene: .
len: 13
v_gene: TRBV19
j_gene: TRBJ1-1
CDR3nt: TGTGCCAGTAGTGACAGAATGAACACTGAAGCTTTCTTT
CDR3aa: CASSDRMNTEAFF

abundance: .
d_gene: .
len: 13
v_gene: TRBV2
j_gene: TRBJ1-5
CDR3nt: TGTGCCAGCAGTGCTCAGGGTGGCCAGCCCCAGCATTTT
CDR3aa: CASSAQGGQPQHF

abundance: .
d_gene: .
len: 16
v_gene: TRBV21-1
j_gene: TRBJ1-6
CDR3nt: TGTGCCAGCAGGGCCTTAGGGAGCTCCTATAATTCACCCCTCCACTTT
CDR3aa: CASRALGSSYNSPLHF

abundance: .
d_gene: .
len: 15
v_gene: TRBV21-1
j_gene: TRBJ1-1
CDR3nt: TGTGCCAGCAGCAATCGGGACAGGCTGAACACTGAAGCTTTCTTT
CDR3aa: CASSNRDRLNTEAFF

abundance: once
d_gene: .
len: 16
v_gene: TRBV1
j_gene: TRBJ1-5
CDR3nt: TGCACCAGCAGCCAAACATCGAAATACAGGGTTCAGCCCCAGCATTTT
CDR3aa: CTSSQTSKYRVQPQHF

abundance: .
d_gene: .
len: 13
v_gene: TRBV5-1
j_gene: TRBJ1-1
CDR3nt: TGCGCCAGCAACCGGGGGGAGAACACTGAAGCTTTCTTT
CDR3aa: CASNRGENTEAFF

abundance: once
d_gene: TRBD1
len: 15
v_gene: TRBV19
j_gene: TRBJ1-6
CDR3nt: TGTGCCAGTGGAGACAGGGAATCTAGTAATTCACCCCTCCACTTT
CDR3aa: CASGDRESSNSPLHF

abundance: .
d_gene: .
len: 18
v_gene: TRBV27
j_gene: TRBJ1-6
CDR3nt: TGTGCCAGCAGTTTAAAGGCAGAACTACTGTATTCGAATTCACCCCTCCACTTT
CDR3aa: CASSLKAELLYSNSPLHF